A selection of T cell receptor beta chains follows, all from one sample in a study of blood T cell repertoires in COVID-19. Produced via immunoSEQ multiplex PCR; TCRdb's table is partial and in-frame only. This repertoire shows hundreds of thousands of clones, around 87% found once; its top ten account for approximately 1.4%. Material for sequencing was peripheral blood. These receptors were collected from a woman in her thirties or forties who had recovered from COVID-19. The CDR3 runs from the conserved cysteine through the conserved F or W. D genes are given only for firm matches. Not every row has a clone size; where given, it reads once, few, many or a size class.

TRBV5-4	TRBJ2-7	-	TRBD1	CASSFTGASYEQYF	TGTGCCAGCAGCTTTACAGGGGCCTCCTACGAGCAGTACTTC
TRBV7-2	TRBJ1-1	-	-	CASSLVGWNTEAFF	TGTGCCAGCAGCTTAGTGGGCTGGAACACTGAAGCTTTCTTT
TRBV3-1/TRBV3-2	TRBJ1-2	few	TRBD1	CASSRGTGGDYGYTF	TGTGCCAGCAGCCGAGGGACAGGGGGCGACTATGGCTACACCTTC
TRBV27	TRBJ1-5	-	-	CASKSGGRGNQPQHF	TGTGCCAGCAAGTCCGGGGGGCGAGGCAATCAGCCCCAGCATTTT
TRBV19	TRBJ1-3	-	TRBD1	CASSNRGSGNTIYF	TGTGCCAGTAGTAACAGGGGGTCTGGAAACACCATATATTTT
TRBV14	TRBJ2-5	-	TRBD2	CASSLGLAGDQETQYF	TGTGCCAGCAGCCTCGGACTAGCGGGGGACCAAGAGACCCAGTACTTC
TRBV28	TRBJ1-4	-	TRBD1	CASSSGTEREKLFF	TGTGCCAGCAGTTCCGGGACAGAAAGGGAAAAACTGTTTTTT
TRBV5-8	TRBJ1-1	once	-	CASSVGSVWVAMNTEAFF	TGTGCCAGCAGCGTCGGGTCCGTTTGGGTGGCGATGAACACTGAAGCTTTCTTT
TRBV20-1	TRBJ1-5	-	-	CSASAGQDQPQHF	TGCAGTGCTAGTGCTGGGCAGGATCAGCCCCAGCATTTT
TRBV5-5	TRBJ1-1	-	-	CASSLVGGHTEAFF	TGTGCCAGCAGCTTGGTGGGGGGACACACTGAAGCTTTCTTT
TRBV11-2	TRBJ2-1	-	TRBD1	CASSFLGTDISYNEQFF	TGTGCCAGCAGCTTCTTAGGGACAGACATCTCCTACAATGAGCAGTTCTTC
TRBV3-1/TRBV3-2	TRBJ2-3	-	TRBD1	CASSQDRVTGGYTQYF	TGTGCCAGCAGCCAAGATCGGGTGACAGGGGGCTATACGCAGTATTTT
TRBV5-6	TRBJ2-7	few	TRBD2	CASSRVAGSKGNYEQYF	TGTGCCAGCAGCCGGGTAGCGGGAAGTAAGGGTAACTACGAGCAGTACTTC
TRBV5-5	TRBJ2-7	-	-	CASSPRDLNSYEQYF	TGTGCCAGCAGCCCCCGGGACTTGAACTCCTACGAGCAGTACTTC
TRBV19	TRBJ1-5	once	-	CASSTSYHRDQPQHF	TGTGCCAGTAGTACCTCTTACCACAGGGATCAGCCCCAGCATTTT